This is a list of T cell receptor beta chains from one sample in a study of CD8 T cells in Susac syndrome. In TCRdb, the immunoSEQ multiplex PCR reads were re-called with MiXCR into one record per CDR3 protein. The repertoire holds about 440,000 distinct CDR3 sequences, with more than 80% as singletons. Sequenced sample: CD8+ T cells from PBMCs. The receptors were gathered from a human donor with multiple sclerosis. CDR3s leave out the opening cysteine and the closing phenylalanine or tryptophan. Each record gives: J gene, V gene, CDR3 protein.

>TRBJ2-5|TRBV27
ASSFDNWETQY
>TRBJ2-7|TRBV7-9
ASSLQAVDYEQY
>TRBJ1-1|TRBV5-6
ASSGMYTEAF
>TRBJ2-1|TRBV9
ASSATGTYYNEQF
>TRBJ2-2|TRBV27
ASSLAGAVGELF
>TRBJ1-2|TRBV6-2/TRBV6-3
ASSYSKDRADGYT
>TRBJ2-7|TRBV7-9
ASRPVGGALYEQY
>TRBJ2-1|TRBV4-1
ASSQVRGEVQF
>TRBJ1-1|TRBV19
ASSSHRASTEAF
>TRBJ1-6|TRBV27
ASSLQGFGNSPLH
>TRBJ2-7|TRBV30
AWRGGQEQY
>TRBJ2-1|TRBV7-9
ASSLGVAGTDEQF
>TRBJ2-1|TRBV3-1
ASSHGPGQIHSYNEQF
>TRBJ2-1|TRBV4-1
ASSQITGSYNEQF
>TRBJ2-3|TRBV7-9
ASSSAGGGTDTQY
>TRBJ2-3|TRBV19
ASSILADSTDTQY
>TRBJ2-2|TRBV19
ASSWTGLNTGELF
>TRBJ1-2|TRBV6-5
ASSYGAGGGYT
>TRBJ1-3|TRBV10-3
AISVNRGPGNTIY
>TRBJ1-1|TRBV20-1
SASRRAF
>TRBJ1-1|TRBV12-3/TRBV12-4
ASTPGPSPMNTEAF
>TRBJ2-7|TRBV28
ASSTTGGYEQY
>TRBJ2-7|TRBV6-1
ASSEVTGVDYEQY
>TRBJ2-1|TRBV14
ASSQDGLVAGEQF
>TRBJ2-1|TRBV10-3
AISENWGADPSGNEQF
>TRBJ1-2|TRBV19
ASSILPQGNGYT
>TRBJ1-1|TRBV29-1
SVGLPGQGEVNTEAF
>TRBJ2-3|TRBV7-2
ASSFTPHWEGTTDTQY
>TRBJ1-6|TRBV27
ASSFGTGDSPLH
>TRBJ2-7|TRBV7-2
ASSPDMQASYEQY
>TRBJ1-2|TRBV5-1
ASSFVQNYGYT
>TRBJ2-1|TRBV6-1
ATDRVGEQF
>TRBJ1-6|TRBV27
ASKMGQPYNSPLH
>TRBJ2-2|TRBV24-1
ATSAPSGTGDAGELF
>TRBJ2-1|TRBV5-1
ASSFLGGGAEQF